What follows describes a single T cell receptor (beta chain). Its antigen remains unknown. This sample was included in a study of T cell responses to AZD1222 COVID-19 vaccine. Study-wide results and caveats: Increases in Spike-specific TCR breadth and depth were seen after two AZD1222 doses. Spike-wide coverage was observed for vaccine-associated CD4 TCRs, with dominant responses at 160-218 and 743-854.

Sequencing was performed with immunoSEQ multiplex PCR; in TCRdb, only in-frame clones are kept and a portion is missing. The table has some 280,000 clones, 94% seen once. Germline CDR1 SNHLY, CDR2 FYNNEI. V was cut by 3 bases and J by 7 bases, with 12 bases left in between. This CDR3 is built from 14 residues. This rearrangement joins TRBV2 to TRBJ2-2; possibly TRBD1 for D (5 bases). Here the sequenced sample was peripheral blood, taken 28 days after the second AZD1222 dose. The TCR was taken from an adult who received the AZD1222 COVID-19 vaccine. The CDR3: CASSEDTPGGELFF. In nucleotides, the CDR3 is TGTGCCAGCAGTGAGGACACCCCTGGCGGGGAGCTGTTTTTT.